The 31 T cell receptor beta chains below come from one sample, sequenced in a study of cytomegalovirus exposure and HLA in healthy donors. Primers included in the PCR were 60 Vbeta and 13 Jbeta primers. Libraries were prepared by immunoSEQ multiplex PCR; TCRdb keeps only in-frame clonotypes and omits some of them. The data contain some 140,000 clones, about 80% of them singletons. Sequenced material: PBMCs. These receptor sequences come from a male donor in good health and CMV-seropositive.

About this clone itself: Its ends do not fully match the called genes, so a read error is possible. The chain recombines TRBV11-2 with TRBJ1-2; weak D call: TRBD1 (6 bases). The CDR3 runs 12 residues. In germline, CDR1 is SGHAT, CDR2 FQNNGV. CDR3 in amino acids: CASSQGGGSGSF. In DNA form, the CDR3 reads TGTGCCAGCAGCCAAGGGGGGGGCAGTGGGTCTTTC.

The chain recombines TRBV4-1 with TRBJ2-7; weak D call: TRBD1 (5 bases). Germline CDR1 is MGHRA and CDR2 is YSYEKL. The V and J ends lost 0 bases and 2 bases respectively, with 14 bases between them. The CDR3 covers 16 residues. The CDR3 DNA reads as TGCGCCAGCAGCCAAGAAGACAGTTTACGGACCTACGAGCAGTACTTC. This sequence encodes CASSQEDSLRTYEQYF.

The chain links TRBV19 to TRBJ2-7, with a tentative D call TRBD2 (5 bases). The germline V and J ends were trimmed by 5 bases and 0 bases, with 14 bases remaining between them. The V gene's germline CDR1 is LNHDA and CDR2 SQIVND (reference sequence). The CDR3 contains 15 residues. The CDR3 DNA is TGTGCCAGTAGTCCCGCCGGGGAGAGCTCCTACGAGCAGTACTTC. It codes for CASSPAGESSYEQYF.

In nucleotides, the CDR3 is TGTGCCACCCGACAGGGGTCAGCCTACGAGCAGTACTTC. This translates into CATRQGSAYEQYF. This chain links TRBV19 with TRBJ2-7; TRBD1 agrees at 8 bases. Germline V gene lookup returns CDR1 LNHDA and CDR2 SQIVND (reference sequence). V lost 10 bases, J lost 2 bases, and 7 bases stayed unmatched. The CDR3 loop spans 13 amino acids.

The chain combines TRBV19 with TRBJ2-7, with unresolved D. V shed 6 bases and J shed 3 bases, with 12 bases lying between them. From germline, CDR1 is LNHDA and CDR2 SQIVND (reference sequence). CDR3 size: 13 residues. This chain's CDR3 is CASSSPDFYEQYF. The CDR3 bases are TGTGCCAGTAGCTCCCCAGACTTCTACGAGCAGTACTTC.

The CDR3 DNA reads TGTGCCAGCAGCTTCGTCGGACTAGCGGGCCAAGAGACCCAGTACTTC. Encoded protein: CASSFVGLAGQETQYF. The chain has TRBV13 and TRBJ2-5, with TRBD2 identical over 11 bases. The V gene's germline CDR1 is PRHDT and CDR2 FYEKMQ (reference sequence). The ends lost 3 bases at V and 1 base at J; junction bases unmatched: 4. The length of the CDR3 is 16 residues.

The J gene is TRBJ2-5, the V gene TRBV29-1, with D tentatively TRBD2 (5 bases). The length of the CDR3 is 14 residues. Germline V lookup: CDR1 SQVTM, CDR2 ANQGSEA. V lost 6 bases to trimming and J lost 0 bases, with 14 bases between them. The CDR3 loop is CSVALGLYQETQYF. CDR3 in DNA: TGCAGCGTCGCACTAGGGTTGTACCAAGAGACCCAGTACTTC.

CDR3 protein: CASSQLTGVQPQHF. CDR3 DNA: TGTGCCAGCTCACAGTTAACAGGGGTTCAGCCCCAGCATTTT. The rearrangement links TRBV18 to TRBJ1-5; 7 nucleotides line up with TRBD1. V trimming: 4 bases; J trimming: 6 bases; junction bases outside the gene matches: 6. Germline values: CDR1 KGHSH, CDR2 LQKENI. This CDR3 is built from 14 residues.

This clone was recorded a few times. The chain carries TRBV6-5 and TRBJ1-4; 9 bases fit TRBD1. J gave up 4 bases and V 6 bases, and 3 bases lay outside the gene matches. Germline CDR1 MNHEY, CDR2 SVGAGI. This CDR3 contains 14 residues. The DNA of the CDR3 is TGTGCCAGCAGACCGGGACAGGGTAATGAAAAACTGTTTTTT. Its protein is CASRPGQGNEKLFF.

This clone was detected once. CDR3 bases: TGTGCCAGCAGCCCCCCGGGACTAGCGGGAGTGTACAATGAGCAGTTCTTC. This translates into CASSPPGLAGVYNEQFF. The chain has TRBV7-2 and TRBJ2-1, with 14 bases fitting TRBD2. Germline V CDR1 and CDR2: SGHTA, FQGNSA. V dropped 5 bases and J dropped 4; count of bases not matched to a gene: 7. The CDR3 length is 17 residues.

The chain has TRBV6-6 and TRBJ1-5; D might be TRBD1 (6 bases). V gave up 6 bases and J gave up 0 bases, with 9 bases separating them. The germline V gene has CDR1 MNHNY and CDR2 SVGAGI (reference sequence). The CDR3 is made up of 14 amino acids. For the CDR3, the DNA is TGTGCCAGCAGACAGGGTTATAGCAATCAGCCCCAGCATTTT. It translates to CASRQGYSNQPQHF.

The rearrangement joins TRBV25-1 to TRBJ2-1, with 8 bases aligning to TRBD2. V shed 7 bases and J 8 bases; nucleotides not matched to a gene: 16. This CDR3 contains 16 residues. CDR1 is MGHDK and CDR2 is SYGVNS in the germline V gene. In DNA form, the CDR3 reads TGTGCCAGCACCCGGGGGGGGTTTAGTCGGGTCCATGAGCAGTTCTTC. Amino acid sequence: CASTRGGFSRVHEQFF.

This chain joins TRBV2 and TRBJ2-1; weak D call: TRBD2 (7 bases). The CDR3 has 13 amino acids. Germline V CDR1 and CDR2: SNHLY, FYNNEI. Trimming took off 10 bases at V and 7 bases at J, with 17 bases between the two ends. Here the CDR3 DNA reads TGTGCCATCCAACGGGGGGCCAGAAATGAGCAGTTCTTC. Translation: CAIQRGARNEQFF.

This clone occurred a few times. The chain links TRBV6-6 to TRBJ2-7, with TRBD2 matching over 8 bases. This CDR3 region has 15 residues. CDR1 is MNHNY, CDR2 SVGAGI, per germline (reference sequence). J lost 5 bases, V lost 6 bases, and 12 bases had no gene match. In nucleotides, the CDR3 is TGTGCCAGCAGACCCGAGCGGGAGAGCTTCCACGAGCAGTACTTC. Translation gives CASRPERESFHEQYF.

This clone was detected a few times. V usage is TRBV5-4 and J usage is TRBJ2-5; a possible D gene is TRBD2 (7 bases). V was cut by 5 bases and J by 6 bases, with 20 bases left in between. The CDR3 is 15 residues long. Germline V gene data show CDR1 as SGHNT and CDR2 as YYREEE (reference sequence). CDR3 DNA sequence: TGTGCCAGCAGTAGGTGGGGGGGCCCCGGAAAGACCCAGTACTTC. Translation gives CASSRWGGPGKTQYF. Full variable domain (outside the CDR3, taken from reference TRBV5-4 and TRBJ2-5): ETGVTQSPTHLIKTRGQQVTLRCSSQSGHNTVSWYQQALGQGPQFIFQYYREEENGRGNFPPRFSGLQFPNYSSELNVNALELDDSALYLCASSRWGGPGKTQYFGPGTRLLVL.

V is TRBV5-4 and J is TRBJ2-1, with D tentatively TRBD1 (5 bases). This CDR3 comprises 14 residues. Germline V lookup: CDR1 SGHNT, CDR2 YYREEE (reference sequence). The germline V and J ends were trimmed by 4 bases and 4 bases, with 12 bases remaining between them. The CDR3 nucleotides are TGTGCCAGCAGCAGTAAGACAGAGTACAATGAGCAGTTCTTC. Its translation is CASSSKTEYNEQFF. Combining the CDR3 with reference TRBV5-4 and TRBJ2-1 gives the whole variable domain ETGVTQSPTHLIKTRGQQVTLRCSSQSGHNTVSWYQQALGQGPQFIFQYYREEENGRGNFPPRFSGLQFPNYSSELNVNALELDDSALYLCASSSKTEYNEQFFGPGTRLTVL.

The CDR3 nucleotides are TGTGCCACTACACCCACCTCAGGAAACGGAGAGACCCAGTACTTC. Translating it yields CATTPTSGNGETQYF. The V and J genes are TRBV28 and TRBJ2-5; D uncertain. Germline lookup yields CDR1 MDHEN and CDR2 SYDVKM. The CDR3 runs to 15 residues. The V end lost 10 bases, the J end lost 4 bases, and 22 bases lay between the germline ends.

The CDR3: CASSSPGAGNQPQHF. Written as DNA, the CDR3 is TGTGCCAGCAGCTCCCCAGGGGCAGGCAATCAGCCCCAGCATTTT. This sequence joins TRBV7-9 and TRBJ1-5; D may be TRBD1 (6 bases). Germline CDR1 reads SEHNR; CDR2 reads FQNEAQ (reference sequence). V was pared by 4 bases and J by 2 bases, with 12 bases between. The CDR3 has 15 amino acids.

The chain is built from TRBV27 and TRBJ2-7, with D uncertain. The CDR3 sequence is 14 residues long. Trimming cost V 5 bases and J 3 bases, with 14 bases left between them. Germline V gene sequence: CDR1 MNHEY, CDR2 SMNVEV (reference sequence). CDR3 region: CASSPSLEYYEQYF. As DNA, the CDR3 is TGTGCCAGCAGTCCTTCCTTAGAGTACTACGAGCAGTACTTC.

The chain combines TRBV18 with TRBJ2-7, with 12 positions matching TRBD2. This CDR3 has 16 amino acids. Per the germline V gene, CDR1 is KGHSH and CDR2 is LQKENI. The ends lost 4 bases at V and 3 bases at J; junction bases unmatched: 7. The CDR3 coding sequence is TGTGCCAGCTCACAAGAGGGACTAGCGGGCTTCTACGAGCAGTACTTC. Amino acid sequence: CASSQEGLAGFYEQYF. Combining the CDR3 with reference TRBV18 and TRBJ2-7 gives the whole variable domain NAGVMQNPRHLVRRRGQEARLRCSPMKGHSHVYWYRQLPEEGLKFMVYLQKENIIDESGMPKERFSAEFPKEGPSILRIQQVVRGDSAAYFCASSQEGLAGFYEQYFGPGTRLTVT.

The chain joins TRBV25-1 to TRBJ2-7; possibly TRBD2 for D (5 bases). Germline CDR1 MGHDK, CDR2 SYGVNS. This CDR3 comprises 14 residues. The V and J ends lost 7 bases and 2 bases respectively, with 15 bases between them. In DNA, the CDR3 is TGTGCCAGCATTCCCCGCTCCGGGGCCTACGAGCAGTACTTC. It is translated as CASIPRSGAYEQYF.

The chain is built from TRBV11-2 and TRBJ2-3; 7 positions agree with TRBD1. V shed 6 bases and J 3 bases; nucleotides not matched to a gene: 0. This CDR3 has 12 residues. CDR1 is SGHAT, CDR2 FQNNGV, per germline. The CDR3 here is CASRDRTDTQYF. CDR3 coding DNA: TGTGCCAGCAGGGACAGGACAGATACGCAGTATTTT.

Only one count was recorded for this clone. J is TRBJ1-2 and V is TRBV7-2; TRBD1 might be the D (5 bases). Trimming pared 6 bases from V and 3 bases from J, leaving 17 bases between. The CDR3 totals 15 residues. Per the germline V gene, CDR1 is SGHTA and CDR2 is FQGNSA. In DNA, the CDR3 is TGTGCCAGCAGATATATCCCGGGACTGGACTATGGCTACACCTTC. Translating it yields CASRYIPGLDYGYTF.

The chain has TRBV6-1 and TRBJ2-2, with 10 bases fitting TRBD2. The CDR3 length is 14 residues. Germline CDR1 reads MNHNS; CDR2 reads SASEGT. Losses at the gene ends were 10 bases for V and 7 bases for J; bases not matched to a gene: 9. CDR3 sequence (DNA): TGTGCCACCAACATAGCGGGAGGCGACGGGGAGCTGTTTTTT. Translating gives CATNIAGGDGELFF.

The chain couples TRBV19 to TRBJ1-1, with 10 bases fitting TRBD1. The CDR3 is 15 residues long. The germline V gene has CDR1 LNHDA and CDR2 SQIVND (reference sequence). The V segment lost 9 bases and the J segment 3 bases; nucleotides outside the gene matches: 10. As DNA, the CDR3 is TGTGCCAGCCGTCCGGGGGACAGGGGTTACACTGAAGCTTTCTTT. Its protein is CASRPGDRGYTEAFF.

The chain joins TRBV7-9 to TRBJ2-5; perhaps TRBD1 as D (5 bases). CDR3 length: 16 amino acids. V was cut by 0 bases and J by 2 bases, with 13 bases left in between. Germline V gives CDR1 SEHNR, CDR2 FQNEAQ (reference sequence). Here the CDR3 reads CASSLAWAGNQETQYF. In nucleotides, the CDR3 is TGTGCCAGCAGCTTAGCTTGGGCAGGGAATCAAGAGACCCAGTACTTC.

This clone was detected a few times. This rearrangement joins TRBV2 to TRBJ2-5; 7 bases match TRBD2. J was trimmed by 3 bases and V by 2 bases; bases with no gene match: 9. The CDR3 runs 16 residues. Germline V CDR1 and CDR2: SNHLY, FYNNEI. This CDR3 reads CASSEYGEGLEETQYF. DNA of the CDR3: TGTGCCAGCAGTGAATATGGGGAGGGGTTGGAAGAGACCCAGTACTTC.

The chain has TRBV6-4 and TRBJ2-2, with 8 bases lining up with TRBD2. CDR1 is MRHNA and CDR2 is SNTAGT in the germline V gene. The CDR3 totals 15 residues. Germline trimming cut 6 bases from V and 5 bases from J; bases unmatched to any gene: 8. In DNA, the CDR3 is TGTGCCAGCAGGATGGGACTAGAGCATACCGGGGAGCTGTTTTTT. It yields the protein CASRMGLEHTGELFF.

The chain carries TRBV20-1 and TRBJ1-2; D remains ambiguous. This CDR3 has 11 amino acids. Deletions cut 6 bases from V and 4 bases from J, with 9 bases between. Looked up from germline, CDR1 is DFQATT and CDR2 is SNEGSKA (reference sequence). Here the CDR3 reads CSATEGYGYTF. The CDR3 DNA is TGCAGTGCAACGGAGGGCTATGGCTACACCTTC.

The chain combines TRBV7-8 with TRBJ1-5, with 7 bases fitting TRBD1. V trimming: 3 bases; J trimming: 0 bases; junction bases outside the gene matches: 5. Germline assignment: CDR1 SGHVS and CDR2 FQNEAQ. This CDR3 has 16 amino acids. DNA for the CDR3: TGTGCCAGCAGCTTGCGACAGGGATTTAGCAATCAGCCCCAGCATTTT. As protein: CASSLRQGFSNQPQHF.

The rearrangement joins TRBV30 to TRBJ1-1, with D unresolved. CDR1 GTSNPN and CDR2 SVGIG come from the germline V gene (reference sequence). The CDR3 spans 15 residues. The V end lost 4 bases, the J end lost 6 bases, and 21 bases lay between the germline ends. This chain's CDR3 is CAWKGRGESGSEAFF. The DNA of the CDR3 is TGTGCCTGGAAAGGTCGTGGGGAGTCCGGTTCTGAAGCTTTCTTT.